This T cell receptor beta chain was captured in a study of regulatory T cells in long-lasting Graves disease. Study-wide findings and caveats: The persistent group shared around 3,000 public clonotypes, more than the approximately 970 shared by new patients. TRBV28, TRBJ1-2 and TRBJ2-5 were favored in persistent disease. The analysis examined peripheral blood only and excluded thyroid tissue.

Between the trimmed V and J ends, which lost 3 bases and 8 bases, there was a span of 13 bases. Germline V gene sequence: CDR1 DFQATT, CDR2 SNEGSKA (reference sequence). This CDR3 comprises 13 residues. Assembly of TCR beta libraries relied on iRepertoire HTBI primers together with Arm-PCR of CDR3 regions. TCRdb itself ran the multiplex PCR reads through MiXCR, one entry per CDR3 protein. The table lists about 200,000 distinct CDR3 sequences, about 18% of them singletons. This clonotype was detected many times. Its matching antigen is unknown. Time point defined: newly diagnosed GD, antithyroid drugs for less than 3 months. Preparation of the TCR library used RNA extracted from PBMCs.

The receptor was derived from a female donor with Graves disease. V is TRBV20-1 and J is TRBJ1-4; the D is unclear. Sequenced here: peripheral blood mononuclear cells (PBMCs), sampled at new diagnosis, from a patient treated with antithyroid drugs. The CDR3 DNA is TGCAGTGCTAGCCTTCGGCCCACAGAAAAACTGTTTTTT. Translated: CSASLRPTEKLFF.